This T cell receptor beta chain was documented in a study of T-cell reconstitution after alpha-beta-depleted transplantation in children. This clonotype was counted only a few times. Per germline, CDR1 DFQATT and CDR2 SNEGSKA (reference sequence). V was pared by 0 bases and J by 4 bases, with 9 bases between. The CDR3 is made up of 13 amino acids. Unique molecular identifiers were built into the TCRbeta library. In TCRdb, the PCR reads were re-called with MiXCR into one record per CDR3 protein. Among 540,000 or so distinct CDR3 sequences listed, under 25% were seen once. This clonotype originated in a boy under two years old who had a stem cell transplant for acute myeloid leukemia, so the T cells may come from the graft donor. This chain links TRBV20-1 with TRBJ1-2; maybe TRBD1 (5 bases). Source: PBMCs, mostly from graft donor cells, taken 360 days after TCRalphabeta/CD19-depleted stem cell transplant. The CDR3: CSARDRGGYGYTF. The CDR3 coding sequence is TGCAGTGCTAGAGATCGTGGGGGCTATGGCTACACCTTC.